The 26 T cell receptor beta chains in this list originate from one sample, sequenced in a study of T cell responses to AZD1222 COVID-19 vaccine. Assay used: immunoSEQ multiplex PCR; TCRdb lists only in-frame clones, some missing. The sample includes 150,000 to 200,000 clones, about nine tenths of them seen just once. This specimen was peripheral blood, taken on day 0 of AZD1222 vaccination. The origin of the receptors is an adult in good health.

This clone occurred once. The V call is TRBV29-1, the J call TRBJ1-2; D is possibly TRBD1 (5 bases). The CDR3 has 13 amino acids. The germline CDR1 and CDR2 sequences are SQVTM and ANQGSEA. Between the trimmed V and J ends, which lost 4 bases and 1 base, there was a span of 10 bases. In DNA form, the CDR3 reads TGCAGCGTTGCTTCAGGGAATAACTATGGCTACACCTTC. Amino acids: CSVASGNNYGYTF. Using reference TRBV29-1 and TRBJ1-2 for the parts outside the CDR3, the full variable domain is SAVISQKPSRDICQRGTSLTIQCQVDSQVTMMFWYRQQPGQSLTLIATANQGSEATYESGFVIDKFPISRPNLTFSTLTVSNMSPEDSSIYLCSVASGNNYGYTFGSGTRLTVV.

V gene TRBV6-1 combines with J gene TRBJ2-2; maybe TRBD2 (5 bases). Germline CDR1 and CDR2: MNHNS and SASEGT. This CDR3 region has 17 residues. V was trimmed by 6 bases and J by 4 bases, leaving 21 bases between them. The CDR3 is CASSELSPGFSTGELFF. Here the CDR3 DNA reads TGTGCCAGCAGCGAACTCTCCCCGGGGTTCAGCACCGGGGAGCTGTTTTTT.

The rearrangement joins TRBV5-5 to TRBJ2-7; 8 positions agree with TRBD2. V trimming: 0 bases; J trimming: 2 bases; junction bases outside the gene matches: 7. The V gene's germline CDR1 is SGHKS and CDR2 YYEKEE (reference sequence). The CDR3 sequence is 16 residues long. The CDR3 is CASSLAYGRATYEQYF. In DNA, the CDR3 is TGTGCCAGCAGCTTGGCCTACGGGAGGGCTACCTACGAGCAGTACTTC.

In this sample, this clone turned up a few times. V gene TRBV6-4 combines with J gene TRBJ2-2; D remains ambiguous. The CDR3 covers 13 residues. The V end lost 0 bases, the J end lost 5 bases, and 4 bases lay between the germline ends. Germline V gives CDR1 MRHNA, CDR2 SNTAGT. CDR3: CASSDSGTGELFF. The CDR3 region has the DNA TGTGCCAGCAGTGACTCTGGAACCGGGGAGCTGTTTTTT.

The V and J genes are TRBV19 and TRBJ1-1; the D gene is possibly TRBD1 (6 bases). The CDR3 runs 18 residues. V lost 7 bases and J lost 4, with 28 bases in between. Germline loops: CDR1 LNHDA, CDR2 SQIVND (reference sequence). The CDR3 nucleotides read TGTGCCAGTACCATAGCGGGGGGGCAGATCCTAAAGGGCACTGAAGCTTTCTTT. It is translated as CASTIAGGQILKGTEAFF.

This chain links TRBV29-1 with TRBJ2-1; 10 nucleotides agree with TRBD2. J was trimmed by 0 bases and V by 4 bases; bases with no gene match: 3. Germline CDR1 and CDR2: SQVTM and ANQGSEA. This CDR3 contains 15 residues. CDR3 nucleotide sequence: TGCAGCGTTGGGGGACTAGCGAGCTCCTACAATGAGCAGTTCTTC. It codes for CSVGGLASSYNEQFF.

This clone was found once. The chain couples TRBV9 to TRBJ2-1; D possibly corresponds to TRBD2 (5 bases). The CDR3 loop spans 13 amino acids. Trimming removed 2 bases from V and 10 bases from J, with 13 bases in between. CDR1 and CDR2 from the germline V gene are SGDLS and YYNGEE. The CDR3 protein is CASSVDLGGEQFF. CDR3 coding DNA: TGTGCCAGCAGCGTTGATCTAGGCGGGGAGCAGTTCTTC.

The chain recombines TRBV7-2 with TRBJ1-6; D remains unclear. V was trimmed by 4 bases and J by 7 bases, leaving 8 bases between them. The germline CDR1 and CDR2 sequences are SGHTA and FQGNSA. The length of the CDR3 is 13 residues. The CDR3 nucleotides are TGTGCCAGCAGCTCCCTGAAGAATTCACCCCTCCACTTT. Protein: CASSSLKNSPLHF.

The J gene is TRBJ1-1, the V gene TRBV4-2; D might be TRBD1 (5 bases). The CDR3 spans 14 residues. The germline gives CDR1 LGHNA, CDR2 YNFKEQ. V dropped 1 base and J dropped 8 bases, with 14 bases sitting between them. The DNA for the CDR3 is TGTGCCAGCAGCCAAGCGGGGGGAGGCCTAGAAGCTTTCTTT. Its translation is CASSQAGGGLEAFF.

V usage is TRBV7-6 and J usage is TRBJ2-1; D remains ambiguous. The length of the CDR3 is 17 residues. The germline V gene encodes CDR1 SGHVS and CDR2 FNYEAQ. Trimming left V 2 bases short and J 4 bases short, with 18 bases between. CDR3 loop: CASSLNYNPLLYNEQFF. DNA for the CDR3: TGTGCCAGCAGCTTAAATTATAACCCCCTCCTTTACAATGAGCAGTTCTTC. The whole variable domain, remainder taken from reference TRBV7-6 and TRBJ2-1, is GAGVSQSPRYKVTKRGQDVALRCDPISGHVSLYWYRQALGQGPEFLTYFNYEAQQDKSGLPNDRFSAERPEGSISTLTIQRTEQRDSAMYRCASSLNYNPLLYNEQFFGPGTRLTVL.

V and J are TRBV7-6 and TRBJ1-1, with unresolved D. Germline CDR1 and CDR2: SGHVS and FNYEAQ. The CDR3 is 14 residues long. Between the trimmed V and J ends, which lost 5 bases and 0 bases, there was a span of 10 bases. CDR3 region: CASSRMGVNTEAFF. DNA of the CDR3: TGTGCCAGCAGCCGGATGGGTGTGAACACTGAAGCTTTCTTT.

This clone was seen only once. The CDR3: CASSPDSSGGNTIYF. CDR3 coding DNA: TGTGCCAGCAGTCCGGACTCTTCAGGCGGAAACACCATATATTTT. The chain recombines TRBV6-6 with TRBJ1-3, with D hard to call. The V end was cut by 5 bases, the J end by 4 bases, with 15 bases between. This CDR3 comprises 15 residues. Germline CDR1 is MNHNY and CDR2 is SVGAGI (reference sequence).

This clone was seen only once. CDR3 protein: CAWSVVPGNTIYF. The DNA for the CDR3 is TGTGCCTGGAGTGTAGTGCCTGGAAACACCATATATTTT. The chain links TRBV30 to TRBJ1-3; D is unresolved. This CDR3 is built from 13 residues. The germline V gene has CDR1 GTSNPN and CDR2 SVGIG (reference sequence). The V end lost 0 bases, the J end lost 2 bases, and 5 bases lay between the germline ends. Filled out from reference TRBV30 and TRBJ1-3, the complete variable domain reads SQTIHQWPATLVQPVGSPLSLECTVEGTSNPNLYWYRQAAGRGLQLLFYSVGIGQISSEVPQNLSASRPQDRQFILSSKKLLLSDSGFYLCAWSVVPGNTIYFGEGSWLTVV.

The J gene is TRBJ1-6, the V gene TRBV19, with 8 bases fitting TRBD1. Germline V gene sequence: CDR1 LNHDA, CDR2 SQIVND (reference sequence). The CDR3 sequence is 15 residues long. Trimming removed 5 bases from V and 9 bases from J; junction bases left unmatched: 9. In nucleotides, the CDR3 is TGTGCCAGTAGTCCCTCGACAGGGGAGGGTTCACCCCTCCACTTT. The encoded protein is CASSPSTGEGSPLHF.

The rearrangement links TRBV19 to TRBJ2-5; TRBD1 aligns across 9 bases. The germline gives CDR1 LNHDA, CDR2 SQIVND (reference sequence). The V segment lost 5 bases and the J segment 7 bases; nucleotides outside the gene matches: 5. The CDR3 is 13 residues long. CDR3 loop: CASSGDREGTQYF. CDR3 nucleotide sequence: TGTGCCAGTAGTGGGGACAGGGAAGGGACCCAGTACTTC.

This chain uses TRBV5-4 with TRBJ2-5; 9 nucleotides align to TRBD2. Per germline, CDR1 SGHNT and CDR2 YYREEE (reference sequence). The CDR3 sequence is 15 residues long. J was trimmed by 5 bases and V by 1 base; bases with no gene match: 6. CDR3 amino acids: CASSLTQRGVETQYF. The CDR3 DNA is TGTGCCAGCAGCTTGACTCAGCGGGGGGTCGAGACCCAGTACTTC.

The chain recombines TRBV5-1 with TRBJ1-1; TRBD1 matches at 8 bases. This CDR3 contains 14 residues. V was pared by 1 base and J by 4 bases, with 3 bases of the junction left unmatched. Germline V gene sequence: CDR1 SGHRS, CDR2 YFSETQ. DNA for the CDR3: TGCGCCAGCAGCTTGCATGACAGGGGCACTGAAGCTTTCTTT. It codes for CASSLHDRGTEAFF.

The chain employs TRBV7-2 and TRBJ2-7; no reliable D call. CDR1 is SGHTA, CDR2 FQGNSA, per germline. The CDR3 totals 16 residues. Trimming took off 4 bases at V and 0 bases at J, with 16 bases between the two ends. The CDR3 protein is CASSSPLPLSSYEQYF. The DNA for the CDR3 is TGTGCCAGCAGCTCCCCCCTCCCCCTAAGCTCCTACGAGCAGTACTTC.

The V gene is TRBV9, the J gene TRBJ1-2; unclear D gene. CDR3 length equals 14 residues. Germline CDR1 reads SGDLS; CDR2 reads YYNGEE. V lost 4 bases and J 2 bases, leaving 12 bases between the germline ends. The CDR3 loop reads CASSLLTENYGYTF. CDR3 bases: TGTGCCAGCAGCCTTCTAACGGAAAACTATGGCTACACCTTC.

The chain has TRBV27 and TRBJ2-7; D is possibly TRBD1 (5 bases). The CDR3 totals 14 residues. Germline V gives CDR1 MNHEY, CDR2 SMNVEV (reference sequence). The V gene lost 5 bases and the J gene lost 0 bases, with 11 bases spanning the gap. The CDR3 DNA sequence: TGTGCCAGCAGTAGCCGGACACTCTCCTACGAGCAGTACTTC. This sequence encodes CASSSRTLSYEQYF.

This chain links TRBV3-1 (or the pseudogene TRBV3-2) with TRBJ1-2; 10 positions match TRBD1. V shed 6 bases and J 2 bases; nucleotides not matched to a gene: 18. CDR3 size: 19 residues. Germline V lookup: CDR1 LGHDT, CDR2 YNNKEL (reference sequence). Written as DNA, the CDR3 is TGTGCCAGCAGACAAACCTATGGGACAGGGGAGGACTCGAACTATGGCTACACCTTC. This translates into CASRQTYGTGEDSNYGYTF.

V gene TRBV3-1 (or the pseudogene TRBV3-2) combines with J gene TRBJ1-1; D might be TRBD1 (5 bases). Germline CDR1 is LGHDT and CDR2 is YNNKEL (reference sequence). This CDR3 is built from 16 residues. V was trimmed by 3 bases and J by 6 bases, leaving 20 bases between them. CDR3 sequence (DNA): TGTGCCAGCAGCCAGGGTAAGGGCAGGGTTTGGGCTGAAGCTTTCTTT. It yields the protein CASSQGKGRVWAEAFF.

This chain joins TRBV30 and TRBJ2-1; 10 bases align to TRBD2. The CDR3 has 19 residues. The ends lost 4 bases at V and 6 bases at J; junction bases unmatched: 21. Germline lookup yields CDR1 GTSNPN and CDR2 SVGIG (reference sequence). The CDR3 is CAWNRPIAGGLSLGNEQFF. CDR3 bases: TGTGCCTGGAATCGGCCGATAGCGGGAGGACTTTCTTTGGGCAATGAGCAGTTCTTC. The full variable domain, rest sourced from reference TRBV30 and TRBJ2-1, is SQTIHQWPATLVQPVGSPLSLECTVEGTSNPNLYWYRQAAGRGLQLLFYSVGIGQISSEVPQNLSASRPQDRQFILSSKKLLLSDSGFYLCAWNRPIAGGLSLGNEQFFGPGTRLTVL.

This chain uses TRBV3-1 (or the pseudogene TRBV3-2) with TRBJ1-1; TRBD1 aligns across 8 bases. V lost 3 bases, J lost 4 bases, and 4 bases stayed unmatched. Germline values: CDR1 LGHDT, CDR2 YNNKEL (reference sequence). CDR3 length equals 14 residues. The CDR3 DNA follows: TGTGCCAGCAGCCACGCAGGGGGCCCCACTGAAGCTTTCTTT. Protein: CASSHAGGPTEAFF.

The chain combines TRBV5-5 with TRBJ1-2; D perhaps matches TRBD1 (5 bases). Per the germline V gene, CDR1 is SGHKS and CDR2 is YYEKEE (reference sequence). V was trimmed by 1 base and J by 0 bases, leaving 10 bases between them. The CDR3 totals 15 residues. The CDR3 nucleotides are TGTGCCAGCAGCTTGATAGGGGAAGCTAACTATGGCTACACCTTC. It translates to CASSLIGEANYGYTF.

The CDR3 reads CASSLERGGSFYEQFF. The CDR3 DNA follows: TGTGCCAGCAGCTTAGAACGGGGCGGGAGTTTTTATGAGCAGTTCTTC. This rearrangement joins TRBV11-3 to TRBJ2-1; 7 nucleotides match TRBD2. V gave up 0 bases and J gave up 8 bases; unmatched junction bases: 10. The germline gives CDR1 SGHNT, CDR2 YENEEA. The CDR3 has 16 residues.